This paragraph covers one TCR beta chain sequence. The antigen is undetermined. One end of the junction varies from germline; a read error may be responsible. The data belong to a study of T cells in Graves' hyperthyroidism and ophthalmopathy. Study results and caveats: In simple terms, a model built on 13 V-J features told ophthalmopathy apart from stable hyperthyroidism.

CDR1 WSHSY and CDR2 SAAADI come from the germline V gene. This CDR3 is built from 19 residues. TCR beta CDR3 region amplification was performed from RNA transcripts. First-round RT-PCR targeting the TCR CDR3 was performed with the HTBI primer set. Via MiXCR, TCRdb re-called the multiplex PCR reads, giving one row per CDR3 protein. Here the sample spans 700,000 to 950,000 distinct CDR3 sequences, roughly a third being singletons. The TCR comes from a woman aged 35 to 49 with Graves' hyperthyroidism. The chain employs TRBV10-2 and TRBJ1-1; D might be TRBD1 (5 bases). The sample taken for sequencing was blood. In DNA, the CDR3 is TGTGCCAGCAGTCCCGGTAGGGTGGGGCGTACTCCAATGAACACTGAAGCTTTCTTT. Translating it yields CASSPGRVGRTPMNTEAFF.